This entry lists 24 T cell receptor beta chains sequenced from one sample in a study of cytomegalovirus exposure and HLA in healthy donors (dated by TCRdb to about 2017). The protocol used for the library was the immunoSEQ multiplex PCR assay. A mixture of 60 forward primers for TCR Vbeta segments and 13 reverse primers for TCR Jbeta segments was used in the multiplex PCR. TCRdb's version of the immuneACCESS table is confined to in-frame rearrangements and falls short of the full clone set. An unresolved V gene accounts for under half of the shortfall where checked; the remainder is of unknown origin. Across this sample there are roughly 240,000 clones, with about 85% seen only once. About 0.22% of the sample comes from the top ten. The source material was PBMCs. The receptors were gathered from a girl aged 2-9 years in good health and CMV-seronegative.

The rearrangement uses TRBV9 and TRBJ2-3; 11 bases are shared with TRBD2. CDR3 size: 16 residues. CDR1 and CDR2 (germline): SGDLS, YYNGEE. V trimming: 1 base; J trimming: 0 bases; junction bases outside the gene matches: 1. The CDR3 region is CASSVLAGGSTDTQYF. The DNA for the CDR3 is TGTGCCAGCAGCGTACTAGCGGGGGGCAGCACAGATACGCAGTATTTT.

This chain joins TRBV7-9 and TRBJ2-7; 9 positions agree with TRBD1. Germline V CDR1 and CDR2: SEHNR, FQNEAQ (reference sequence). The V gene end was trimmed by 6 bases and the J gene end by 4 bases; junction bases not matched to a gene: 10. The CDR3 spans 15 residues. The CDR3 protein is CASSPPGQGFYEQYF. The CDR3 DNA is TGTGCCAGCAGTCCCCCGGGACAGGGCTTTTACGAGCAGTACTTC.

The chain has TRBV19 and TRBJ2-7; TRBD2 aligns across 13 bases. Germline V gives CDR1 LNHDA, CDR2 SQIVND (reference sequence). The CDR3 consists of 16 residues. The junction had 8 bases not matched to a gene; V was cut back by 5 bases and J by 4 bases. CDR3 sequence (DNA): TGTGCCAGTAGTCCGGCACCGGGACTAGCGGGGTACGAGCAGTACTTC. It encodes CASSPAPGLAGYEQYF. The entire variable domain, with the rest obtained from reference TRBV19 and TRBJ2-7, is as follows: DGGITQSPKYLFRKEGQNVTLSCEQNLNHDAMYWYRQDPGQGLRLIYYSQIVNDFQKGDIAEGYSVSREKKESFPLTVTSAQKNPTAFYLCASSPAPGLAGYEQYFGPGTRLTVT.

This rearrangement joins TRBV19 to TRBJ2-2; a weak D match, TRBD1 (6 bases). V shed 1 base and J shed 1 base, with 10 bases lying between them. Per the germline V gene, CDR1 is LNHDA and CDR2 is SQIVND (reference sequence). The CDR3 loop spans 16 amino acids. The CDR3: CASSIGSGVNTGELFF. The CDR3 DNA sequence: TGTGCCAGTAGTATAGGGTCAGGGGTGAACACCGGGGAGCTGTTTTTT.

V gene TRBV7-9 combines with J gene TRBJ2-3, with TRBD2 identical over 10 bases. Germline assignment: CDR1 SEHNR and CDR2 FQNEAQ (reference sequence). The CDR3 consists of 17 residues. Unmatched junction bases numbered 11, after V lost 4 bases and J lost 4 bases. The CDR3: CASSSGERGGAADTQYF. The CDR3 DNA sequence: TGTGCCAGCAGCTCCGGGGAGCGGGGGGGCGCGGCAGATACGCAGTATTTT.

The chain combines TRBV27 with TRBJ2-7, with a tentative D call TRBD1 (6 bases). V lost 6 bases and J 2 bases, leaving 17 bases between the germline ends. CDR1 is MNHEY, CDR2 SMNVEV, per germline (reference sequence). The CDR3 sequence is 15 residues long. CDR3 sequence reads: CASSRTSDRAYEQYF. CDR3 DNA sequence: TGTGCCAGCAGCCGTACCTCGGACAGAGCCTACGAGCAGTACTTC.

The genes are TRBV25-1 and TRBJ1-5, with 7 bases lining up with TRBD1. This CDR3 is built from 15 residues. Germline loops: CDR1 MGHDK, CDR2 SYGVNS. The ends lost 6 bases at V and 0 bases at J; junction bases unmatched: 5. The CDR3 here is CASSQDRYSNQPQHF. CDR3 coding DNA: TGTGCCAGCAGCCAGGACAGGTATAGCAATCAGCCCCAGCATTTT.

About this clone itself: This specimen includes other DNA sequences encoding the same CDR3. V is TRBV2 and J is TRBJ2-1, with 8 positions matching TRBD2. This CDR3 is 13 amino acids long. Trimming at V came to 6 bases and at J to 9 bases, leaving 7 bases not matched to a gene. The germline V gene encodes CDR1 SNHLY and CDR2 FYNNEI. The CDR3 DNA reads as TGTGCCAGCAGAGCGGGAGCGGGGACTGAGCAGTTCTTC. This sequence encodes CASRAGAGTEQFF.

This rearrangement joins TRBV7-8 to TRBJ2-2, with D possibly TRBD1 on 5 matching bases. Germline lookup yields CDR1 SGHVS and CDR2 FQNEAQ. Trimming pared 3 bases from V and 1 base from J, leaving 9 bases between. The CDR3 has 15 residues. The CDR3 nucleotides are TGTGCCAGCAGCTTGAGAGGACAGAACACCGGGGAGCTGTTTTTT. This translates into CASSLRGQNTGELFF. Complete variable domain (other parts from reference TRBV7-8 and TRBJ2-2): GAGVSQSPRYKVAKRGQDVALRCDPISGHVSLFWYQQALGQGPEFLTYFQNEAQLDKSGLPSDRFFAERPEGSVSTLKIQRTQQEDSAVYLCASSLRGQNTGELFFGEGSRLTVL.

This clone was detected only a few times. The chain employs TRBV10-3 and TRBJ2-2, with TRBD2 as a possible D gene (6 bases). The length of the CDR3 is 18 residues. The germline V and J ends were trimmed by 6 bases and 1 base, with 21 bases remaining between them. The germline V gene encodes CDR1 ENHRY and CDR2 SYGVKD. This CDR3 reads CAIRGGRAAPMNTGELFF. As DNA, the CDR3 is TGTGCCATCAGGGGGGGTAGGGCGGCCCCAATGAACACCGGGGAGCTGTTTTTT.

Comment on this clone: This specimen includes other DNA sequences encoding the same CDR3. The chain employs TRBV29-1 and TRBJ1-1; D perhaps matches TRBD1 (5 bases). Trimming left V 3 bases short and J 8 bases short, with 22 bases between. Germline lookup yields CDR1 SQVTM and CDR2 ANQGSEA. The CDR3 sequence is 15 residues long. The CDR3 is CSVDRFQGRRTEAFF. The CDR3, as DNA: TGCAGCGTTGATAGGTTCCAGGGAAGACGTACCGAAGCTTTCTTT.

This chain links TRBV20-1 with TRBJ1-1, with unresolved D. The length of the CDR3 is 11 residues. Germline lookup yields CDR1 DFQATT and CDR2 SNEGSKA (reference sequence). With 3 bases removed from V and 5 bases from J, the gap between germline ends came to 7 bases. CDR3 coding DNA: TGCAGTGCTAGGCGGCCGACTGAAGCTTTCTTT. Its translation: CSARRPTEAFF.

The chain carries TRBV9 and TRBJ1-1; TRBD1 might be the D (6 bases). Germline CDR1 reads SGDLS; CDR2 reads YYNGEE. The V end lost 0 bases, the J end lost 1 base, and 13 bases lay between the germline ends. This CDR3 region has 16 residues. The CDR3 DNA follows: TGTGCCAGCAGCGTAGGTCCAGGGGATGCGAACACTGAAGCTTTCTTT. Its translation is CASSVGPGDANTEAFF.

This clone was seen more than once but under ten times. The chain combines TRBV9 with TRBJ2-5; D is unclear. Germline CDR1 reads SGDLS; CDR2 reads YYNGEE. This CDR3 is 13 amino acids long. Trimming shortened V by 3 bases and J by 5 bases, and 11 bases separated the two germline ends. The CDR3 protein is CASSGAGEETQYF. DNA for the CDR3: TGTGCCAGCAGCGGCGCAGGCGAGGAGACCCAGTACTTC. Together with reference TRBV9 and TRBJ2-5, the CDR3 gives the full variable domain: DSGVTQTPKHLITATGQRVTLRCSPRSGDLSVYWYQQSLDQGLQFLIQYYNGEERAKGNILERFSAQQFPDLHSELNLSSLELGDSALYFCASSGAGEETQYFGPGTRLLVL.

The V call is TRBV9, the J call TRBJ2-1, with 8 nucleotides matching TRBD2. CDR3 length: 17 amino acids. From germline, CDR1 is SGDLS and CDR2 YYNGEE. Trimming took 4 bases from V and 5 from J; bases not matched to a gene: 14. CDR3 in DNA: TGTGCCAGCAGCCCTTACCCCAGCGGGGGATTTAACAATGAGCAGTTCTTC. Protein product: CASSPYPSGGFNNEQFF.

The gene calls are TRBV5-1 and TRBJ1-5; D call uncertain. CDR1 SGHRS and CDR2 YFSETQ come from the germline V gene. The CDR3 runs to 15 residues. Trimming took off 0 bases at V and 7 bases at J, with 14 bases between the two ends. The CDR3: CASSLGTAGGQPQHF. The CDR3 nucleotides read TGCGCCAGCAGCTTGGGGACTGCCGGAGGGCAGCCCCAGCATTTT.

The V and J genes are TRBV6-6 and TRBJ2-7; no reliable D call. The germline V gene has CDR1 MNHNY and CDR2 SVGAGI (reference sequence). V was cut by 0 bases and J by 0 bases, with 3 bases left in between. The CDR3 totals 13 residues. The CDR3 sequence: CASSYSSSYEQYF. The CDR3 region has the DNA TGTGCCAGCAGTTACTCCAGCTCCTACGAGCAGTACTTC.

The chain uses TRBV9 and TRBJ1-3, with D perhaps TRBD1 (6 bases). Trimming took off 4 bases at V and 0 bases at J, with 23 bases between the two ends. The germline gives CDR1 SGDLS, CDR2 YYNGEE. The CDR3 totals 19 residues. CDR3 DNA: TGTGCCAGCAGCCGGAGTATACCGGGACAAAGTGCCTCTGGAAACACCATATATTTT. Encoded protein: CASSRSIPGQSASGNTIYF.

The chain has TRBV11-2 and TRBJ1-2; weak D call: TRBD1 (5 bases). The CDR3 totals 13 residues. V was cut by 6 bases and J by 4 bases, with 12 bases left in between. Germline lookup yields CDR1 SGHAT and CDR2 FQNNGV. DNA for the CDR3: TGTGCCAGCAGTCTGGGGCTCCCCTATGGCTACACCTTC. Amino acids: CASSLGLPYGYTF.

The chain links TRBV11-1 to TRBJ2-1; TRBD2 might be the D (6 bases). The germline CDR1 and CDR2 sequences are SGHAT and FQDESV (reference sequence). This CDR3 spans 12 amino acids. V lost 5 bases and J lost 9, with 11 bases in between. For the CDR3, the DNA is TGTGCCAGCAGCATCGGGGAGGCTGAGCAGTTCTTC. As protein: CASSIGEAEQFF.

This CDR3 reads CASRKTGGETQYF. The CDR3 nucleotides read TGTGCCAGCAGGAAGACAGGGGGAGAGACCCAGTACTTC. V is TRBV6-5 and J is TRBJ2-5, with 9 nucleotides matching TRBD1. In germline, CDR1 is MNHEY, CDR2 SVGAGI. With V trimmed by 6 bases and J by 4 bases, 3 bases remained unmatched. The CDR3 is made up of 13 amino acids.

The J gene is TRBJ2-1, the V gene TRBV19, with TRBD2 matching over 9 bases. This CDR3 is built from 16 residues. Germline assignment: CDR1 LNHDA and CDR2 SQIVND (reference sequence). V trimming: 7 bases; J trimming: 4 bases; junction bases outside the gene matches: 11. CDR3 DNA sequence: TGTGCCAGTACGTCGGTGGCGGGGGGGGAGTACAATGAGCAGTTCTTC. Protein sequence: CASTSVAGGEYNEQFF.

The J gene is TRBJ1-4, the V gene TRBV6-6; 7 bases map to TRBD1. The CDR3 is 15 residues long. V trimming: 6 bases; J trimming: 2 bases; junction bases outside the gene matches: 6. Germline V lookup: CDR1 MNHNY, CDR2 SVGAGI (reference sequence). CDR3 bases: TGTGCCAGCAGACCCCAGGGGGTGACTAATGAAAAACTGTTTTTT. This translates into CASRPQGVTNEKLFF.

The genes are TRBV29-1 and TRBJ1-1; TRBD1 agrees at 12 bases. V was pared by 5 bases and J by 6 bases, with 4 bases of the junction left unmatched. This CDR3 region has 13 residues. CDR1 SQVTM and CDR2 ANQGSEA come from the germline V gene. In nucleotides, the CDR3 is TGCAGCGTTTACGGGACAGGGGGCCCTGAAGCTTTCTTT. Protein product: CSVYGTGGPEAFF.